This TCR beta chain was sequenced in a study of blood T cell repertoires in COVID-19. Study-wide background: Donors in the United States, Italy and Spain gave samples during acute or convalescent COVID-19. Nucleic acid was either cDNA or gDNA, and it came from T cells, B-cell-depleted T cells, or PBMCs.

The CDR3 contains 14 residues. Germline CDR1 SEHNR, CDR2 FQNEAQ (reference sequence). Trimming cost V 5 bases and J 9 bases; bases outside gene matches: 10. Authors' data handling: Counts of nucleated cells, estimated from reference gene primer amplification, were obtained. Repertoires were generated with immunoSEQ multiplex PCR, while TCRdb's copy carries only in-frame clones and drops some. D and trimming come from the DNA, and the V and J calls and clone size come from that table. Of fewer than 350,000 clones in the sample, over 80% were seen once. Specimen: peripheral blood. This clonotype was obtained from a woman in her 50s with active or convalescent COVID-19. V gene TRBV7-9 combines with J gene TRBJ1-1; the match to TRBD1 covers 9 bases. The CDR3 protein is CASSRTGGRGKAFF. Written as DNA, the CDR3 is TGTGCCAGCAGCCGAACAGGGGGCAGGGGTAAAGCTTTCTTT.